This passage covers 3 T cell receptor beta chains from one sample sequenced in a study of cytomegalovirus exposure and HLA in healthy donors. PCR employed 60 Vbeta and 13 Jbeta primers. Method: immunoSEQ multiplex PCR; TCRdb's copy keeps in-frame clones and lacks some. Of tens of thousands of clones detected, about 88% appear once; the ten largest clones hold 2.1%. Sequences were obtained from PBMCs. The receptors come from a young man in good health and CMV-seronegative.

J is TRBJ1-2 and V is TRBV2; D gene ambiguous. Germline V lookup: CDR1 SNHLY, CDR2 FYNNEI. CDR3 length: 13 residues. The V end was cut by 8 bases, the J end by 5 bases, with 15 bases between. The CDR3 nucleotides are TGTGCCAGCCGCGACGGGGTGGGGTATGGCTACACCTTC. Its translation: CASRDGVGYGYTF.

This rearrangement joins TRBV7-6 to TRBJ2-5; TRBD2 matches 14 bases. With 5 bases clipped from V and 4 bases from J, the junction kept 3 bases outside the gene matches. This CDR3 has 15 residues. Germline values: CDR1 SGHVS, CDR2 FNYEAQ. The CDR3 coding sequence is TGTGCCAGCAGCATTGGACTAGCGGGAGGAGAGACCCAGTACTTC. Amino acids: CASSIGLAGGETQYF. Filled out from reference TRBV7-6 and TRBJ2-5, the complete variable domain reads GAGVSQSPRYKVTKRGQDVALRCDPISGHVSLYWYRQALGQGPEFLTYFNYEAQQDKSGLPNDRFSAERPEGSISTLTIQRTEQRDSAMYRCASSIGLAGGETQYFGPGTRLLVL.

This clone was counted between two and nine times. The gene calls are TRBV5-6 and TRBJ2-1; TRBD2 is a possible D gene (6 bases). The V gene's germline CDR1 is SGHDT and CDR2 YYEEEE. CDR3 length: 15 residues. V lost 3 bases to trimming and J lost 4 bases, with 14 bases between them. The DNA for the CDR3 is TGTGCCAGCAGCTGGGGAACCGGGGGATACAATGAGCAGTTCTTC. This sequence encodes CASSWGTGGYNEQFF. The entire variable domain, with the rest obtained from reference TRBV5-6 and TRBJ2-1, is as follows: DAGVTQSPTHLIKTRGQQVTLRCSPKSGHDTVSWYQQALGQGPQFIFQYYEEEERQRGNFPDRFSGHQFPNYSSELNVNALLLGDSALYLCASSWGTGGYNEQFFGPGTRLTVL.